Sequencing of this TCR beta chain was carried out in a study of cytomegalovirus exposure and HLA in healthy donors. Study details: Researchers previously reported finding 117 million unique TCR beta sequences from 150 million to 200 million T cells.

PCR used 60 Vbeta primers and 13 Jbeta primers. The assay was immunoSEQ multiplex PCR, and TCRdb's table has in-frame clones only and misses some. Counted here are more than 120,000 clones, approximately 80% occurring once; the ten biggest clones make up approximately 2.3%. Points on this clone: Its antigen is unidentified.

This CDR3 has 18 residues. Trimming at V came to 2 bases and at J to 0 bases, leaving 10 bases not matched to a gene. Germline-derived CDR1 and CDR2 are LNHDA and SQIVND (reference sequence). Regarding the study as a whole: Some TCR beta chains (more than 150 of them) were listed as cytomegalovirus-associated. In a later analysis, at a false discovery rate of 0.05, 16,951 TCR beta sequences were associated with HLA alleles. Productive rates of about 87% or about 30% were seen for most TCR beta V segments in an earlier analysis.

Sequences were obtained from PBMCs. V gene TRBV19 combines with J gene TRBJ2-4; 7 nucleotides line up with TRBD2. The source is a male donor in good health and CMV-seronegative. The CDR3 loop reads CASSIMGLAVTAKNIQYF. The CDR3 DNA reads as TGTGCCAGTAGTATAATGGGGCTAGCGGTTACAGCCAAAAACATTCAGTACTTC. The full variable domain, its missing parts supplied by reference TRBV19 and TRBJ2-4, is DGGITQSPKYLFRKEGQNVTLSCEQNLNHDAMYWYRQDPGQGLRLIYYSQIVNDFQKGDIAEGYSVSREKKESFPLTVTSAQKNPTAFYLCASSIMGLAVTAKNIQYFGAGTRLSVL.